This T cell receptor (beta chain) stems from a study of breast tumors, draining lymph nodes, adjacent tissues. Findings and limits, study-wide: Tumor repertoires ranked between lymph nodes and nontumor tissue in diversity, with V and J gene preferences.

V was trimmed by 3 bases and J by 9 bases, leaving 21 bases between them. This CDR3 is built from 16 residues. TCRdb re-derived calls from the multiplex PCR reads in MiXCR, one entry per CDR3 protein. This table has about 270,000 distinct CDR3 sequences, around 30% appearing once. On this clonotype itself: Its antigen is undetermined. A read error may explain this, as a much larger clone is one base away.

The lymph nodes were axillary draining lymph nodes from breast cancer patients. Input material: axillary lymph node tissue. This chain connects TRBV12-3 or TRBV12-4 to TRBJ2-1; a possible D gene is TRBD2 (6 bases). The clonotype was recovered from a female donor with breast cancer. Some clones in this sample may be carry-over from other donors' samples. The CDR3 is CASSFGGGGSVGEQFF. Here the CDR3 DNA reads TGTGCCAGCAGTTTTGGGGGAGGTGGTTCTGTTGGTGAGCAGTTCTTC.